Listed here are 7 T cell receptor beta chains from one sample, sequenced in a study of blood T cell repertoires in COVID-19. Using immunoSEQ multiplex PCR, the repertoire was profiled, and TCRdb retains in-frame clones only, with some absent. This sample has 200,000 to 250,000 clones, with less than 90% found just once. The sample taken for sequencing was PBMCs or T cells enriched from blood (not recorded which). The receptors were sampled from a woman aged 40 to 50 who had recovered from COVID-19.

The chain's CDR3 is CASSPGHGAFF. DNA for the CDR3: TGTGCCAGCTCACCAGGACATGGGGCTTTCTTT. The chain carries TRBV18 and TRBJ1-1; TRBD1 is a possible D gene (5 bases). The CDR3 is 11 residues long. V dropped 2 bases and J dropped 11 bases, with 9 bases sitting between them. Germline loops: CDR1 KGHSH, CDR2 LQKENI.

V usage is TRBV6-1 and J usage is TRBJ2-1; tentative D call: TRBD1 (5 bases). The CDR3 covers 15 residues. V gave up 2 bases and J gave up 6 bases, with 14 bases separating them. CDR1 and CDR2 from the germline V gene are MNHNS and SASEGT. The CDR3 reads CASSEQGGIANEQFF. The CDR3 bases are TGTGCCAGCAGTGAACAGGGCGGAATTGCCAATGAGCAGTTCTTC.

This clone has a single count. The chain recombines TRBV5-1 with TRBJ2-5; the D is unclear. Germline V gene lookup returns CDR1 SGHRS and CDR2 YFSETQ. Trimming took 1 base from V and 7 from J, leaving 14 bases between them. The CDR3 is 14 residues long. CDR3: CASSLRQPGGTQYF. The DNA for the CDR3 is TGCGCCAGCAGCTTGAGGCAGCCGGGTGGGACCCAGTACTTC.

The V and J genes are TRBV27 and TRBJ2-4, with D possibly being TRBD2 (5 bases). This CDR3 region has 16 residues. Germline CDR1 and CDR2: MNHEY and SMNVEV (reference sequence). V gave up 5 bases and J gave up 6 bases, with 20 bases separating them. The CDR3 protein is CASSPYRGRAINIQYF. Written as DNA, the CDR3 is TGTGCCAGCAGTCCCTACCGCGGGCGTGCAATAAACATTCAGTACTTC.

This chain connects TRBV6-5 to TRBJ1-3; D is perhaps TRBD1 (6 bases). This CDR3 has 16 residues. The germline V gene encodes CDR1 MNHEY and CDR2 SVGAGI. With 4 bases removed from V and 0 bases from J, the gap between germline ends came to 13 bases. The chain's CDR3 is CASSWITGSSGNTIYF. CDR3 DNA: TGTGCCAGCAGTTGGATCACAGGGAGCTCTGGAAACACCATATATTTT.

The CDR3, as DNA: TGTGCCAGCAGTGTGGACAGAAACTATGGCTACACCTTC. Protein product: CASSVDRNYGYTF. This chain connects TRBV2 to TRBJ1-2, with TRBD1 as a possible D gene (6 bases). The V and J ends lost 4 bases and 2 bases respectively, with 8 bases between them. The germline V gene encodes CDR1 SNHLY and CDR2 FYNNEI. CDR3 length: 13 residues.

CDR3 in amino acids: CASSLAGGRYNSPLHF. The CDR3 region has the DNA TGCGCCAGCAGCTTGGCGGGAGGGCGATATAATTCACCCCTCCACTTT. The chain recombines TRBV5-1 with TRBJ1-6; D gene unclear. The V gene's germline CDR1 is SGHRS and CDR2 YFSETQ. This CDR3 has 16 residues. V lost 0 bases and J lost 4, with 11 bases in between. The variable domain in full, with the rest retrieved from reference TRBV5-1 and TRBJ1-6, is KAGVTQTPRYLIKTRGQQVTLSCSPISGHRSVSWYQQTPGQGLQFLFEYFSETQRNKGNFPGRFSGRQFSNSRSEMNVSTLELGDSALYLCASSLAGGRYNSPLHFGNGTRLTVT.